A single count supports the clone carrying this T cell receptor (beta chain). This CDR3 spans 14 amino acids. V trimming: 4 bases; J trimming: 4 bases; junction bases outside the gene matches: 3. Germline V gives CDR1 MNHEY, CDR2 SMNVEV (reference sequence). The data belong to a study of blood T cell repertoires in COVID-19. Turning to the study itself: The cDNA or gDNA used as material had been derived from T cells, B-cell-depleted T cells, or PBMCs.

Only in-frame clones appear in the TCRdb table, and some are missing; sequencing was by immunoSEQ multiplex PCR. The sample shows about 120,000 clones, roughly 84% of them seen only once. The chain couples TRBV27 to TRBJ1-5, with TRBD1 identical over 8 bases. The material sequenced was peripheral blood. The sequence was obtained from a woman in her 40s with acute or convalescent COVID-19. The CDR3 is CASSSRTGNQPQHF. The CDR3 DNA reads TGTGCCAGCAGTTCGAGGACAGGGAATCAGCCCCAGCATTTT.